A single sample gave rise to the 13 T cell receptor beta chains below, sequenced in a study of human T cells and chemical hapten exposure. Time point given: patch test 1, 2 weeks after DPC sensitization. Documented treatment: therapeutic diphenylcyclopropenone sensitization with weekly scalp DPC. MiXCR, run by TCRdb on the RACE reads, gives a single entry per CDR3 protein. The data show 340,000 or so distinct CDR3 sequences, approximately 6.9% seen once. This specimen consisted of whole blood, obtained in connection with sensitization to the hapten diphenylcyclopropenone (DPC). The origin of the receptors is a young woman with alopecia areata. Some clones in this sample may be carry-over from other donors' samples.

This clonotype was detected ten times or more. The V gene is TRBV2, the J gene TRBJ2-3; TRBD1 agrees at 7 bases. V was pared by 1 base and J by 9 bases, with 4 bases of the junction left unmatched. Germline CDR1 and CDR2: SNHLY and FYNNEI. This CDR3 comprises 13 residues. CDR3 region: CASSEETGSTQYF. The CDR3 DNA sequence: TGTGCCAGCAGTGAAGAGACAGGGTCAACGCAGTATTTT. Combining the CDR3 with reference TRBV2 and TRBJ2-3 gives the whole variable domain EPEVTQTPSHQVTQMGQEVILRCVPISNHLYFYWYRQILGQKVEFLVSFYNNEISEKSEIFDDQFSVERPDGSNFTLKIRSTKLEDSAMYFCASSEETGSTQYFGPGTRLTVL.

The chain carries TRBV4-1 and TRBJ1-1, with D hard to call. Germline V gene data show CDR1 as MGHRA and CDR2 as YSYEKL. This CDR3 is built from 15 residues. V lost 6 bases, J lost 1 base, and 15 bases lay in between. CDR3 sequence (DNA): TGCGCCAGCAGATCGCAGCTCCGTACGAACACTGAAGCTTTCTTT. Translating gives CASRSQLRTNTEAFF.

This clonotype occurred many times. The chain employs TRBV29-1 and TRBJ1-1; TRBD1 agrees at 8 bases. The CDR3 runs 11 residues. CDR1 SQVTM and CDR2 ANQGSEA come from the germline V gene. J gave up 8 bases and V 6 bases, and 5 bases lay outside the gene matches. CDR3: CSVNRGGEAFF. The CDR3, as DNA: TGCAGCGTAAACAGGGGGGGAGAAGCTTTCTTT.

A remark on this clonotype: This sequence may be a read error, since a much larger clone differs from it by one base. The chain has TRBV10-3 and TRBJ2-2; D possibly corresponds to TRBD1 (5 bases). The germline V gene has CDR1 ENHRY and CDR2 SYGVKD. Trimming left V 1 base short and J 2 bases short, with 14 bases between. The CDR3 runs to 17 residues. The CDR3 loop reads CAISEFMETANTGELFF. CDR3 DNA sequence: TGTGCCATCAGTGAGTTCATGGAGACAGCAAACACCGGGGAGCTGTTTTTT.

This clonotype was seen at least ten times. The chain joins TRBV7-2 to TRBJ2-3; the match to TRBD1 covers 10 bases. In germline, CDR1 is SGHTA, CDR2 FQGNSA. The CDR3 loop spans 18 amino acids. V trimming: 6 bases; J trimming: 4 bases; junction bases outside the gene matches: 16. CDR3 nucleotide sequence: TGTGCCAGCAGGTCGCGCGAACCGGGACAGGGGAATCCAGATACGCAGTATTTT. It translates to CASRSREPGQGNPDTQYF.

This clonotype was recorded a few times. DNA of the CDR3: TGTGCCAGCAGGGAGACTAGCGGGGCCTTTTATCCTACGCAGTATTTT. Its protein product is CASRETSGAFYPTQYF. This chain links TRBV2 with TRBJ2-3; TRBD2 aligns across 11 bases. From germline, CDR1 is SNHLY and CDR2 FYNNEI. The CDR3 runs to 16 residues. V lost 6 bases and J lost 8; bases outside the gene matches: 13.

This clonotype appeared many times. V is TRBV20-1 and J is TRBJ1-1; D possibly corresponds to TRBD1 (5 bases). Trimming stripped 5 bases from V and 1 base from J, with 11 bases between. The CDR3 has 13 amino acids. The germline V gene has CDR1 DFQATT and CDR2 SNEGSKA (reference sequence). CDR3 region: CSAADSPNTEAFF. The CDR3 DNA sequence: TGCAGTGCTGCCGACAGCCCGAACACTGAAGCTTTCTTT.

V is TRBV7-9 and J is TRBJ1-6; D possibly corresponds to TRBD1 (5 bases). The CDR3 is 15 residues long. CDR1 SEHNR and CDR2 FQNEAQ come from the germline V gene (reference sequence). Trimming took 4 bases from V and 7 from J, leaving 14 bases between them. The CDR3 DNA is TGTGCCAGCAGCTCCACAGACAGTATCAATTCACCCCTCCACTTT. Protein sequence: CASSSTDSINSPLHF.

The V gene is TRBV6-5, the J gene TRBJ2-7; D is uncertain. From germline, CDR1 is MNHEY and CDR2 SVGAGI. Trimming took 6 bases from V and 2 from J, leaving 17 bases between them. This CDR3 is built from 15 residues. The CDR3 loop is CASRTGQNPTYEQYF. CDR3 nucleotide sequence: TGTGCCAGCAGGACCGGGCAGAACCCAACCTACGAGCAGTACTTC.

The chain is built from TRBV7-2 and TRBJ2-2, with D unresolved. The CDR3 covers 15 residues. Trimming removed 6 bases at V and 1 base at J, with 12 bases between. Looked up from germline, CDR1 is SGHTA and CDR2 is FQGNSA. The CDR3 is CASSVTDRNTGELFF. CDR3 sequence (DNA): TGTGCCAGCAGTGTGACGGACCGGAACACCGGGGAGCTGTTTTTT.

This clonotype was observed many times. The V gene is TRBV7-6, the J gene TRBJ1-2; 7 nucleotides agree with TRBD1. The germline gives CDR1 SGHVS, CDR2 FNYEAQ. The CDR3 contains 16 residues. With 6 bases clipped from V and 1 base from J, the junction kept 11 bases outside the gene matches. CDR3 protein: CASSRKQGIDNYGYTF. CDR3 DNA: TGTGCCAGCAGTCGTAAACAGGGGATCGATAACTATGGCTACACCTTC.

The V gene is TRBV6-1, the J gene TRBJ2-3; 7 bases are shared with TRBD2. J gave up 3 bases and V 6 bases, and 9 bases lay outside the gene matches. The V gene's germline CDR1 is MNHNS and CDR2 SASEGT. The CDR3 consists of 15 residues. CDR3 nucleotides: TGTGCCAGCAGGCTCGGCGGGGGTTGGACAGATACGCAGTATTTT. Its translation is CASRLGGGWTDTQYF.

This clonotype was recorded many times. The genes are TRBV4-1 and TRBJ2-3, with no clear D. V lost 2 bases and J 2 bases, leaving 11 bases between the germline ends. The CDR3 contains 15 residues. CDR1 is MGHRA, CDR2 YSYEKL, per germline. Written as DNA, the CDR3 is TGCGCCAGCAGCCAAAAGCCGAAATTCACAGATACGCAGTATTTT. Translation: CASSQKPKFTDTQYF.